The clone carrying this T cell receptor beta chain showed up many times. As yet, its antigen is unknown. The data stem from a study of CD8 T cells in ankylosing spondylitis. Study-wide results and limits: According to the report, clones linked to the disease were significantly enriched in matched synovial fluid samples taken from ankylosing spondylitis patients. A motif in TCR beta, a set of seven to nine highly homologous variants, appeared characteristic of ankylosing spondylitis blood. Disease-linked clones proved CD8+ and comparatively uncommon in peripheral blood.

The germline CDR1 and CDR2 sequences are SGHTA and FQGNSA. The germline V and J ends were trimmed by 2 bases and 2 bases, with 7 bases remaining between them. The CDR3 has 13 amino acids. TCRdb reanalysed the 5' RACE reads using MiXCR and keeps one entry per CDR3 protein. This repertoire shows 300,000 to 350,000 distinct CDR3 sequences, around 21% found once; its top ten account for 3.5%. This chain links TRBV7-2 with TRBJ2-7, with D uncertain. The specimen sequenced was blood, either unsorted or a sorted T cell fraction (not recorded which). The source is a female donor with ankylosing spondylitis or in good health (not recorded which). The CDR3: CASSLRYPYEQYF. The CDR3 bases are TGTGCCAGCAGCTTAAGGTACCCCTACGAGCAGTACTTC.